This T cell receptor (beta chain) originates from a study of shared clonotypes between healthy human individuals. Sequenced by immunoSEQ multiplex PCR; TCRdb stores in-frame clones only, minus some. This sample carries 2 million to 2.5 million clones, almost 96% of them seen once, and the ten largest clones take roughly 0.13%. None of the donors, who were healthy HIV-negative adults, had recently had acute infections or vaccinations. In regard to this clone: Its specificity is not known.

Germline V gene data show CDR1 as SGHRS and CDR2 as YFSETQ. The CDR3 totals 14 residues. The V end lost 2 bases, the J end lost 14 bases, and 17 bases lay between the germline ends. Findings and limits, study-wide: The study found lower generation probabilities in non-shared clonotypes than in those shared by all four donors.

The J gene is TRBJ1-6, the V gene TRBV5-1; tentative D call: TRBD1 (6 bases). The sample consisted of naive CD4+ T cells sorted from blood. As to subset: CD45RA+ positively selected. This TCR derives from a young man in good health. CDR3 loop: CASSLEGERSTLHF. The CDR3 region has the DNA TGCGCCAGCAGCTTAGAGGGGGAACGGTCCACCCTCCACTTT.